This is a list of T cell receptor beta chains from one sample in a study of OX40 agonist ivuxolimab in advanced cancers. TCRdb keeps only in-frame clones here, not all; method: immunoSEQ multiplex PCR. The sample records roughly 61,000 clones, 92% being singletons. Sequencing was performed on CD4+ or CD8+ T cells sorted from blood, taken in a trial of the OX40 agonist ivuxolimab. The receptors were gathered from an adult with an advanced solid tumor such as melanoma, head and neck, liver or kidney cancer. Each CDR3 is given with its conserved first and last residue. The D gene is left open where the match is weak. Some rows mark clone size as missing; the rest say once, few, many or name a class of expanded clone.

j_gene: TRBJ2-1; v_gene: TRBV27; d_gene: .; abundance: .; CDR3aa: CASSLSLLGEQFF; CDR3nt: TGTGCCAGCAGTTTATCCCTTTTGGGTGAGCAGTTCTTC
j_gene: TRBJ1-5; v_gene: TRBV18; d_gene: .; abundance: .; CDR3aa: CASSEGVTGQPQHF; CDR3nt: TGTGCCAGCTCAGAAGGTGTCACTGGGCAGCCCCAGCATTTT
j_gene: TRBJ2-1; v_gene: TRBV5-1; d_gene: TRBD2; abundance: .; CDR3aa: CASSTPGLVEGNEQFF; CDR3nt: TGCGCCAGCAGCACCCCGGGACTAGTTGAGGGGAATGAGCAGTTCTTC
j_gene: TRBJ2-1; v_gene: TRBV10-3; d_gene: TRBD2; abundance: once; CDR3aa: CAITTTSGGSYNEQFF; CDR3nt: TGTGCCATCACGACTACTAGCGGGGGCTCCTACAATGAGCAGTTCTTC
j_gene: TRBJ2-7; v_gene: TRBV6-6; d_gene: .; abundance: .; CDR3aa: CASSYSIGVGYEQYF; CDR3nt: TGTGCCAGCAGTTACTCTATAGGGGTGGGTTACGAGCAGTACTTC
j_gene: TRBJ1-6; v_gene: TRBV30; d_gene: .; abundance: .; CDR3aa: CAWSVSRAVPLHF; CDR3nt: TGTGCCTGGAGTGTAAGTAGGGCGGTGCCCCTCCACTTT
j_gene: TRBJ2-1; v_gene: TRBV2; d_gene: TRBD1; abundance: once; CDR3aa: CASKGTGTNEQFF; CDR3nt: TGTGCCAGCAAGGGGACAGGGACCAATGAGCAGTTCTTC
j_gene: TRBJ1-4; v_gene: TRBV4-3; d_gene: .; abundance: .; CDR3aa: CASSQALTTNEKLFF; CDR3nt: TGCGCCAGCAGCCAAGCTCTTACAACTAATGAAAAACTGTTTTTT
j_gene: TRBJ2-1; v_gene: TRBV2; d_gene: TRBD2; abundance: .; CDR3aa: CASSEKLAGGNEQFF; CDR3nt: TGTGCCAGCAGTGAAAAACTAGCGGGGGGCAATGAGCAGTTCTTC
j_gene: TRBJ1-6; v_gene: TRBV6-6; d_gene: TRBD1; abundance: .; CDR3aa: CASSYSWTGDNSPLHF; CDR3nt: TGTGCCAGCAGTTACTCCTGGACAGGGGACAATTCACCCCTCCACTTT
j_gene: TRBJ1-1; v_gene: TRBV30; d_gene: .; abundance: few; CDR3aa: CAWSYALNTEAFF; CDR3nt: TGTGCCTGGAGCTACGCTTTGAACACTGAAGCTTTCTTT
j_gene: TRBJ1-6; v_gene: TRBV27; d_gene: .; abundance: .; CDR3aa: CASSTDSVGAPLHF; CDR3nt: TGTGCCAGCAGTACGGACAGTGTTGGGGCACCCCTCCACTTT
j_gene: TRBJ2-7; v_gene: TRBV9; d_gene: TRBD2; abundance: .; CDR3aa: CASSVGTSGSHEQYF; CDR3nt: TGTGCCAGCAGCGTGGGGACTAGCGGTTCCCACGAGCAGTACTTC
j_gene: TRBJ1-1; v_gene: TRBV6-5; d_gene: TRBD1; abundance: .; CDR3aa: CASNPLGGWTEAFF; CDR3nt: TGTGCCAGCAACCCTTTAGGGGGCTGGACTGAAGCTTTCTTT
j_gene: TRBJ1-6; v_gene: TRBV7-9; d_gene: .; abundance: once; CDR3aa: CASSLVVGRRSPLHF; CDR3nt: TGTGCCAGCAGCTTAGTGGTGGGAAGACGTTCACCCCTCCACTTT
j_gene: TRBJ1-5; v_gene: TRBV10-3; d_gene: TRBD1; abundance: .; CDR3aa: CAISEGTGFQPQHF; CDR3nt: TGTGCCATCAGTGAGGGGACAGGGTTTCAGCCCCAGCATTTT
j_gene: TRBJ2-1; v_gene: TRBV30; d_gene: .; abundance: .; CDR3aa: CAWTPGIRDSYNEQFF; CDR3nt: TGTGCCTGGACGCCTGGGATCCGGGACTCCTACAATGAGCAGTTCTTC
j_gene: TRBJ1-1; v_gene: TRBV6-1; d_gene: .; abundance: .; CDR3aa: CASSERGWNTEAFF; CDR3nt: TGTGCCAGCAGTGAACGGGGGTGGAACACTGAAGCTTTCTTT
j_gene: TRBJ2-7; v_gene: TRBV9; d_gene: .; abundance: .; CDR3aa: CASSAGGQGYEQYF; CDR3nt: TGTGCCAGCAGCGCCGGGGGGCAGGGCTACGAGCAGTACTTC
j_gene: TRBJ2-4; v_gene: TRBV7-2; d_gene: .; abundance: once; CDR3aa: CASSPPHHDAKNIQYF; CDR3nt: TGTGCCAGCAGCCCACCACACCATGATGCCAAAAACATTCAGTACTTC
j_gene: TRBJ2-6; v_gene: TRBV27; d_gene: .; abundance: few; CDR3aa: CASSLIAGANVLTF; CDR3nt: TGTGCCAGCAGTCTAATAGCCGGGGCCAACGTCCTGACTTTC
j_gene: TRBJ1-1; v_gene: TRBV5-6; d_gene: .; abundance: .; CDR3aa: CASSFGGWTEAFF; CDR3nt: TGTGCCAGCAGCTTTGGGGGTTGGACTGAAGCTTTCTTT
j_gene: TRBJ2-5; v_gene: TRBV2; d_gene: TRBD2; abundance: .; CDR3aa: CASRVLPSGSVETQYF; CDR3nt: TGTGCCAGCAGAGTCCTCCCTAGCGGGAGTGTAGAGACCCAGTACTTC
j_gene: TRBJ2-2; v_gene: TRBV27; d_gene: TRBD1; abundance: .; CDR3aa: CASSPQGIKNLGELFF; CDR3nt: TGTGCCAGCAGCCCACAGGGGATAAAGAATCTCGGGGAGCTGTTTTTT
j_gene: TRBJ2-1; v_gene: TRBV28; d_gene: .; abundance: few; CDR3aa: CASLPQVNSYNEQFF; CDR3nt: TGTGCCAGCCTCCCTCAGGTGAACTCCTACAATGAGCAGTTCTTC
j_gene: TRBJ2-4; v_gene: TRBV29-1; d_gene: .; abundance: .; CDR3aa: CSVAPADGIQYF; CDR3nt: TGCAGCGTCGCGCCCGCGGATGGCATTCAGTACTTC